The 16 T cell receptor beta chains presented below share a single source sample, sequenced in a study of cytomegalovirus exposure and HLA in healthy donors (dated by TCRdb to 2017 to 2019). The library was produced with the immunoSEQ multiplex PCR assay. For the multiplex PCR, a mixture combining 60 forward primers for TCR Vbeta segments and 13 reverse primers for TCR Jbeta segments was used. Sourced from immuneACCESS, this table was stored by TCRdb with only in-frame sequences that have V and J called. A share of the clones is absent; for the studies checked, an unresolved V gene accounts for under half, and the remainder has no known explanation. The sample table shows around 220,000 clones, and more than 60% are seen once. The ten most abundant clones make up 1.8% of the sample. Sequenced: PBMCs. The receptors derive from a woman younger than 45 in good health and CMV-seronegative.

V gene TRBV5-1 combines with J gene TRBJ2-2, with a tentative D call TRBD2 (5 bases). The V and J ends lost 4 bases and 5 bases respectively, with 18 bases between them. This CDR3 has 16 amino acids. Germline V gives CDR1 SGHRS, CDR2 YFSETQ. The DNA of the CDR3 is TGCGCCAGCAGCCCCCAGATCGGGGTTCGAACCGGGGAGCTGTTTTTT. Its protein product is CASSPQIGVRTGELFF. Complete variable domain (other parts from reference TRBV5-1 and TRBJ2-2): KAGVTQTPRYLIKTRGQQVTLSCSPISGHRSVSWYQQTPGQGLQFLFEYFSETQRNKGNFPGRFSGRQFSNSRSEMNVSTLELGDSALYLCASSPQIGVRTGELFFGEGSRLTVL.

The chain carries TRBV14 and TRBJ2-1; 9 bases are shared with TRBD2. The CDR3 covers 20 residues. Germline values: CDR1 SGHDN, CDR2 FVKESK. Trimming took 3 bases from V and 2 from J; bases not matched to a gene: 17. CDR3 sequence: CASSQPPGLAGALPYNEQFF. The CDR3 bases are TGTGCCAGCAGCCAGCCACCGGGACTAGCCGGCGCCCTGCCCTACAATGAGCAGTTCTTC.

J is TRBJ2-3 and V is TRBV27; D gene unclear. The CDR3 is 16 amino acids. With 3 bases removed from V and 0 bases from J, the gap between germline ends came to 13 bases. Germline V gives CDR1 MNHEY, CDR2 SMNVEV (reference sequence). This chain's CDR3 is CASSLRRPSSTDTQYF. Here the CDR3 DNA reads TGTGCCAGCAGTTTGAGGAGACCGTCTAGCACAGATACGCAGTATTTT.

The chain carries TRBV7-9 and TRBJ2-5; D gene unclear. The CDR3 has 13 amino acids. V gave up 0 bases and J gave up 5 bases, with 7 bases separating them. Germline CDR1 SEHNR, CDR2 FQNEAQ (reference sequence). The CDR3, as DNA: TGTGCCAGCAGCTTAGCCCCCTCGGAGACCCAGTACTTC. It encodes CASSLAPSETQYF.

V gene TRBV7-3 combines with J gene TRBJ2-3, with D maybe TRBD2 (5 bases). The V gene's germline CDR1 is SGHTA and CDR2 FQGTGA. V was clipped by 2 bases and J by 6 bases, with 18 bases between them. The CDR3 contains 16 residues. The CDR3 region is CASSLLGGSTGDTQYF. CDR3 nucleotide sequence: TGTGCCAGCAGCTTATTGGGCGGGTCAACCGGGGATACGCAGTATTTT.

The chain is built from TRBV14 and TRBJ1-1; perhaps TRBD1 as D (5 bases). Per germline, CDR1 SGHDN and CDR2 FVKESK. V lost 0 bases to trimming and J lost 3 bases, with 17 bases between them. CDR3 length equals 17 residues. The CDR3 sequence: CASSQDPRPGIDTEAFF. CDR3 coding DNA: TGTGCCAGCAGCCAAGACCCCCGCCCAGGGATAGACACTGAAGCTTTCTTT. Full variable domain (remainder filled in from reference TRBV14 and TRBJ1-1): EAGVTQFPSHSVIEKGQTVTLRCDPISGHDNLYWYRRVMGKEIKFLLHFVKESKQDESGMPNNRFLAERTGGTYSTLKVQPAELEDSGVYFCASSQDPRPGIDTEAFFGQGTRLTVV.

In its sample, this clone was seen a few times. The chain has TRBV19 and TRBJ1-2; 7 bases agree with TRBD1. The V segment lost 8 bases and the J segment 4 bases; nucleotides outside the gene matches: 13. Looked up from germline, CDR1 is LNHDA and CDR2 is SQIVND (reference sequence). The CDR3 is 15 amino acids. DNA of the CDR3: TGTGCCAGTCGAAAACTCGGACAGGTCTCCTATGGCTACACCTTC. It translates to CASRKLGQVSYGYTF.

The chain carries TRBV19 and TRBJ1-6, with a weak D call TRBD1 (6 bases). Trimming took 4 bases from V and 1 from J, leaving 14 bases between them. This CDR3 has 17 residues. Germline V gene lookup returns CDR1 LNHDA and CDR2 SQIVND (reference sequence). The chain's CDR3 is CASSTGPGESYNSPLHF. The CDR3 region has the DNA TGTGCCAGTAGTACCGGCCCAGGGGAGTCCTATAATTCACCCCTCCACTTT.

This chain uses TRBV6-6 with TRBJ1-2, with TRBD1 as a possible D gene (6 bases). Germline CDR1 is MNHNY and CDR2 is SVGAGI (reference sequence). The CDR3 runs 15 residues. Trimming left V 4 bases short and J 8 bases short, with 20 bases between. CDR3 coding DNA: TGTGCCAGCAGTTCCCCGTCGGGGGGGCTAGGAGGCTACACCTTC. It translates to CASSSPSGGLGGYTF.

This clone was detected only a few times. The chain joins TRBV2 to TRBJ1-1, with unresolved D. This CDR3 is 12 amino acids long. With 9 bases removed from V and 3 bases from J, the gap between germline ends came to 11 bases. The germline CDR1 and CDR2 sequences are SNHLY and FYNNEI. As DNA, the CDR3 is TGTGCCAGTTTGACTGGGTACACTGAAGCTTTCTTT. Translating gives CASLTGYTEAFF.

The chain combines TRBV5-8 with TRBJ1-1, with D maybe TRBD1 (5 bases). The CDR3 contains 14 residues. Trimming cost V 4 bases and J 10 bases, with 20 bases left between them. In germline, CDR1 is SGHTS, CDR2 YDEGEE. CDR3 in DNA: TGTGCCAGCAGCCGGGGGGGTACCGGGCATACAGCTTTCTTT. This translates into CASSRGGTGHTAFF. Variable domain in full (rest from reference TRBV5-8 and TRBJ1-1): EAGVTQSPTHLIKTRGQQATLRCSPISGHTSVYWYQQALGLGLQFLLWYDEGEERNRGNFPPRFSGRQFPNYSSELNVNALELEDSALYLCASSRGGTGHTAFFGQGTRLTVV.

This chain uses TRBV5-4 with TRBJ1-2; TRBD1 aligns across 9 bases. The CDR3 has 17 residues. The V gene end was trimmed by 4 bases and the J gene end by 9 bases; junction bases not matched to a gene: 19. Germline CDR1 is SGHNT and CDR2 is YYREEE (reference sequence). This chain's CDR3 is CASSQLPYGDREGRYTF. CDR3 coding DNA: TGTGCCAGCAGCCAATTACCTTACGGGGACAGGGAAGGTCGCTACACCTTC.

This chain links TRBV7-8 with TRBJ1-1; TRBD1 might be the D (5 bases). CDR1 and CDR2 from the germline V gene are SGHVS and FQNEAQ. This CDR3 contains 17 residues. V lost 1 base to trimming and J lost 4 bases, with 19 bases between them. CDR3 in DNA: TGTGCCAGCAGCTTAGATGGAGGAGGGGAATGGGCCACTGAAGCTTTCTTT. It yields the protein CASSLDGGGEWATEAFF.

The CDR3 DNA reads as TGTGCCAGCAGCTTAGGCGGACATGAAGCTTTCTTT. As protein: CASSLGGHEAFF. This chain joins TRBV7-8 and TRBJ1-1; D is possibly TRBD1 (5 bases). V lost 1 base and J lost 7, with 7 bases in between. The CDR3 loop spans 12 amino acids. Germline V gene data show CDR1 as SGHVS and CDR2 as FQNEAQ.

This chain joins TRBV6-5 and TRBJ1-2; the D gene is possibly TRBD1 (5 bases). The CDR3 spans 12 residues. In germline, CDR1 is MNHEY, CDR2 SVGAGI. With 10 bases removed from V and 5 bases from J, the gap between germline ends came to 14 bases. DNA for the CDR3: TGTGCCATCGGAGGACGGGGGTATGGCTACACCTTC. Translated, it gives CAIGGRGYGYTF.

This clone was seen a single time. The chain recombines TRBV21-1 with TRBJ1-2; the D call in the table, TRBD1, was not verified against the DNA. TRBV21-1 constitutes a pseudogene. The CDR3 has 14 amino acids. The CDR3 sequence: CASSKDGRDYGYTF. The CDR3 DNA sequence: TGTGCCAGCAGCAAAGATGGCAGGGACTATGGCTACACCTTC.